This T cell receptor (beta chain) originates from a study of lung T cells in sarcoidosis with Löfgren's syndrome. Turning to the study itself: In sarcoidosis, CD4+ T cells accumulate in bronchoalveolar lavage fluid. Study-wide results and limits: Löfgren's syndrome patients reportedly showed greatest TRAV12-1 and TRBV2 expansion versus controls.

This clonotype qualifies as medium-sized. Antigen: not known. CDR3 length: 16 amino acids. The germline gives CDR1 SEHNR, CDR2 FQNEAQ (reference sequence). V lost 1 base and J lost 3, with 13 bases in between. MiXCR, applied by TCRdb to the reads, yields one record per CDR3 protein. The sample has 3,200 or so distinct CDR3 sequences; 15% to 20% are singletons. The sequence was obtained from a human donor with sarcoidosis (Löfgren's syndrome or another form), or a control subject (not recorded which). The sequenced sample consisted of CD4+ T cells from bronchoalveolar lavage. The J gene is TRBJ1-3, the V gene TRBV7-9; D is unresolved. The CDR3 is CASSLVASSGGNTIYF. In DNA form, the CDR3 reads TGTGCCAGCAGCTTAGTGGCCAGCTCGGGTGGAAACACCATATATTTT.